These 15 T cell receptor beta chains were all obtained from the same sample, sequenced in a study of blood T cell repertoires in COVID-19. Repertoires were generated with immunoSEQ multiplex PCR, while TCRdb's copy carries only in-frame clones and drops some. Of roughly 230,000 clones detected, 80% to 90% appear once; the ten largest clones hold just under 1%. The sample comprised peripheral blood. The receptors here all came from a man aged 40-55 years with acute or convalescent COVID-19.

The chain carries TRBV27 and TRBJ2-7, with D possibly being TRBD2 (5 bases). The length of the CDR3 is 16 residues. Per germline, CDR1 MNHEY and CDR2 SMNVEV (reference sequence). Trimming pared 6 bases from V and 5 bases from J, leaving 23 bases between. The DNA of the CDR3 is TGTGCCAGCAGCTGGAGGTTCGCCAGCCCGGATCACGAGCAGTACTTC. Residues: CASSWRFASPDHEQYF.

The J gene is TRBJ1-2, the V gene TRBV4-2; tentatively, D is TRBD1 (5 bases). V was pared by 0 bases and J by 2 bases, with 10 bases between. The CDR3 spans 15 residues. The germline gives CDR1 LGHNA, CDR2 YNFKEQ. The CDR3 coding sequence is TGTGCCAGCAGCCAAGAAGCCGGGGGGAACTATGGCTACACCTTC. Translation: CASSQEAGGNYGYTF.

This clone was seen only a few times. The CDR3 protein is CASSPGGGYGYTF. The CDR3 DNA reads as TGCGCCAGCAGCCCCGGAGGAGGGTATGGCTACACCTTC. This chain joins TRBV5-1 and TRBJ1-2; D is ambiguous. This CDR3 has 13 residues. The V end was cut by 4 bases, the J end by 5 bases, with 12 bases between. Germline V gives CDR1 SGHRS, CDR2 YFSETQ.

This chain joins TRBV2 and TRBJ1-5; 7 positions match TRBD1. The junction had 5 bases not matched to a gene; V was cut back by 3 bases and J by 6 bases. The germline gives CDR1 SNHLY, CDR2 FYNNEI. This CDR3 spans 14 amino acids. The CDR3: CASSEPTGTQPQHF. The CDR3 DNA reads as TGTGCCAGCAGTGAGCCGACAGGGACTCAGCCCCAGCATTTT.

CDR3 sequence (DNA): TGTGCCAGCAGTTTATCTACTGGGGCAGGGCATGGTCCCCTCCACTTT. As protein: CASSLSTGAGHGPLHF. V and J are TRBV27 and TRBJ1-6, with D possibly being TRBD1 (5 bases). This CDR3 spans 16 amino acids. The V and J ends lost 0 bases and 13 bases respectively, with 19 bases between them. Germline-derived CDR1 and CDR2 are MNHEY and SMNVEV (reference sequence).

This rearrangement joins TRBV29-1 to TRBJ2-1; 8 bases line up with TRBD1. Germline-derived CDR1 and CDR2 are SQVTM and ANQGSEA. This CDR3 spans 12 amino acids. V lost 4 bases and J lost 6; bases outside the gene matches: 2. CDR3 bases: TGCAGCGTTGGCGGACAGGGCAATGAGCAGTTCTTC. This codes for CSVGGQGNEQFF.

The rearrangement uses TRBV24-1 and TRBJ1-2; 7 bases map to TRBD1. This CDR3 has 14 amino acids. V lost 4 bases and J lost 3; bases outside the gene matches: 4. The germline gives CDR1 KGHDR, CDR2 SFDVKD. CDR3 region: CATSEAGGDYGYTF. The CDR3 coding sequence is TGTGCCACCAGTGAAGCAGGGGGAGACTATGGCTACACCTTC.

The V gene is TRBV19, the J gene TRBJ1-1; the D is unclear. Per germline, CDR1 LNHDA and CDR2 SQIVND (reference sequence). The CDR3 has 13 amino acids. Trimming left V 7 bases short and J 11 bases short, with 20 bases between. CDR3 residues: CASNSLGEAGAFF. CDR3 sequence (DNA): TGTGCCAGTAACTCCCTCGGCGAGGCGGGTGCTTTCTTT. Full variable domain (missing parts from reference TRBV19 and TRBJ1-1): DGGITQSPKYLFRKEGQNVTLSCEQNLNHDAMYWYRQDPGQGLRLIYYSQIVNDFQKGDIAEGYSVSREKKESFPLTVTSAQKNPTAFYLCASNSLGEAGAFFGQGTRLTVV.

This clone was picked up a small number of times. The CDR3 region is CASSIAPGQGANYGYTF. CDR3 DNA: TGTGCCAGTAGTATAGCGCCGGGACAGGGGGCTAACTATGGCTACACCTTC. The chain carries TRBV19 and TRBJ1-2; 11 bases agree with TRBD1. The CDR3 is 17 amino acids. In germline, CDR1 is LNHDA, CDR2 SQIVND (reference sequence). The J segment lost 0 bases and the V segment lost 1 base, leaving 4 bases of the junction unmatched.

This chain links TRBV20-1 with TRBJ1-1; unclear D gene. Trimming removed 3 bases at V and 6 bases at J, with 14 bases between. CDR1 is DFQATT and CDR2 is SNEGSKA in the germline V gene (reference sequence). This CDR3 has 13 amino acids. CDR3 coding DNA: TGCAGTGCTAGTGAGGAGGTATCTGCTGAAGCTTTCTTT. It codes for CSASEEVSAEAFF.

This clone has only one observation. CDR3 sequence: CASSNRQGTIYGYTF. The CDR3 DNA reads TGTGCCAGCAGTAACAGACAGGGGACGATATATGGCTACACCTTC. This rearrangement joins TRBV6-5 to TRBJ1-2, with TRBD1 identical over 8 bases. Germline V gene lookup returns CDR1 MNHEY and CDR2 SVGAGI. There are 15 residues in the CDR3. With V trimmed by 5 bases and J by 5 bases, 10 bases remained unmatched.

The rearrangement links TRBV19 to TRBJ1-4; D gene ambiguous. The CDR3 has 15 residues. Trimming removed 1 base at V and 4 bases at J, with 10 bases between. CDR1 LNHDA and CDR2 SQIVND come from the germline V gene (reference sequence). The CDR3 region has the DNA TGTGCCAGTAGTATAGTTTCTACAGTTAATGAAAAACTGTTTTTT. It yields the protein CASSIVSTVNEKLFF.

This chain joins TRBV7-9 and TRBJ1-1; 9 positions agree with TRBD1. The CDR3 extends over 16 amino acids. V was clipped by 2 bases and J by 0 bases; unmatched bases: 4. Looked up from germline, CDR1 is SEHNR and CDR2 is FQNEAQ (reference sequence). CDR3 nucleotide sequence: TGTGCCAGCAGCTTACCCTGGGACAGGGTGAACACTGAAGCTTTCTTT. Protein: CASSLPWDRVNTEAFF.

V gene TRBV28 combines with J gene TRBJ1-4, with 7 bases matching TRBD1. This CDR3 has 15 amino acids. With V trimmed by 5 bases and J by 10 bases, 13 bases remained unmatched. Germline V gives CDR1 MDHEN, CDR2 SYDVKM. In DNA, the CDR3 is TGTGCCAGCAGTCCCGGGACAGCTTATCTTGGAAAACTGTTTTTT. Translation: CASSPGTAYLGKLFF.

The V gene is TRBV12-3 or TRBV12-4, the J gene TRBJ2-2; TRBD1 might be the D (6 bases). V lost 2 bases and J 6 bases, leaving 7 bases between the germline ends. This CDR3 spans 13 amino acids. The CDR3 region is CASSLTGSGELFF. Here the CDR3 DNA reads TGTGCCAGCAGTTTAACAGGGTCCGGGGAGCTGTTTTTT.